This T cell receptor (beta chain) was sequenced during a study of response to subunit inactivated influenza vaccine. TCRdb recomputed calls from the RT-PCR reads with MiXCR, one row per CDR3 protein. The profile covers 550,000 to 800,000 distinct CDR3 sequences, with about 15% appearing a single time and roughly 6.4% taken by the ten largest. V shed 4 bases, J shed 5 bases, and the junction held 5 bases outside the gene matches. Germline V gene sequence: CDR1 ENHRY, CDR2 SYGVKD. This CDR3 comprises 15 residues. Findings and caveats of the study: Every seasonal influenza vaccination brings in few new T cells, the authors suggested.

A word on this clonotype: Its antigen remains unidentified.

The receptor comes from a man aged 50 or older who received an inactivated influenza vaccine. The genes are TRBV10-3 and TRBJ1-4, with 9 bases lining up with TRBD1. The sequencing used PBMCs from blood, collected around 14 days before vaccination. This CDR3 is CAISGTGGGNEKLFF. CDR3 coding DNA: TGTGCCATCAGTGGAACAGGGGGCGGGAATGAAAAACTGTTTTTT.